Included here is one T cell receptor (beta chain) sequence, with context. Its target is unknown. Compared with germline, one end of the junction differs, possibly owing to a read error. TCR alpha and beta CDR3 regions were amplified from RNA using iRepertoire nested multiplex PCR. For one-step reverse transcription and amplification, roughly 95-450 ng of tissue mRNA or PBMC total RNA was used. TCRdb recomputed calls from the multiplex PCR reads with MiXCR, one row per CDR3 protein. The table includes some 93,000 distinct CDR3 sequences, 35% to 45% detected once. Germline V gene sequence: CDR1 SNHLY, CDR2 FYNNEI. The CDR3 length is 14 residues. This entry is derived from a study of glioma-infiltrating T cells. Study-wide points: Above-expected tissue-blood divergence occurred in all gliomas, most in low-grade ones. Tissue and blood shared very few CDR3 sequences.

The chain couples TRBV2 to TRBJ1-4; TRBD1 might be the D (5 bases). Sample: glioma tissue, nonneoplastic brain tissue, or PBMCs (not recorded which). This receptor was taken from a human donor with low-grade glioma or glioblastoma, undergoing nonglioma brain surgery, or in good health (not recorded which). The CDR3 loop reads CASSASGFNEKLVF. The CDR3 DNA reads as TGCGCCAGCAGTGCCTCAGGGTTTAATGAAAAACTGGTTTTT.